This T cell receptor (beta chain) was captured by sequencing in a study of blood T cell repertoires in COVID-19. CDR1 and CDR2 (germline): SGDLS, YYNGEE. The CDR3 runs to 15 residues. Trimming stripped 2 bases from V and 5 bases from J, with 16 bases between. TCRdb keeps only in-frame clones here, not all; method: immunoSEQ multiplex PCR. The sample contains fewer than 200,000 clones, roughly 85% of which appear only once. The chain is built from TRBV9 and TRBJ1-1; D possibly corresponds to TRBD1 (6 bases). Sequences were obtained from peripheral blood. This receptor was taken from an older woman with acute or convalescent COVID-19. This chain's CDR3 is CASSVLGRGGTEAFF. The CDR3 DNA is TGTGCCAGCAGCGTTCTAGGCAGGGGTGGTACTGAAGCTTTCTTT.